What follows are 32 T cell receptor beta chains derived from one specimen sequenced in a study of blood T cell repertoires in COVID-19. TCRdb's table, derived via immunoSEQ multiplex PCR, lists solely in-frame clones and lacks some. The table records 250,000 to 300,000 clones, approximately 88% of them present only once. The source material was PBMCs or T cells enriched from blood (not recorded which). These TCRs come from a woman aged 25-40 years who had recovered from COVID-19.

The chain carries TRBV9 and TRBJ2-7; D is unclear. CDR3 length: 13 residues. The germline gives CDR1 SGDLS, CDR2 YYNGEE. Trimming cost V 6 bases and J 3 bases, with 13 bases left between them. The CDR3 DNA reads TGTGCCAGCATAGTGACAACCCGCTACGAGCAGTACTTC. This sequence encodes CASIVTTRYEQYF.

The genes are TRBV20-1 and TRBJ2-5; D is perhaps TRBD2 (6 bases). The CDR3 has 17 amino acids. Germline values: CDR1 DFQATT, CDR2 SNEGSKA (reference sequence). V was trimmed by 3 bases and J by 3 bases, leaving 23 bases between them. CDR3 sequence (DNA): TGCAGTGCTAGTTTTTCTTGGCTCGCGGGACTCGAAGAGACCCAGTACTTC. Translated, it gives CSASFSWLAGLEETQYF.

The chain employs TRBV6-5 and TRBJ1-2; 8 bases match TRBD1. CDR3 length: 13 amino acids. The ends lost 11 bases at V and 8 bases at J; junction bases unmatched: 13. The germline gives CDR1 MNHEY, CDR2 SVGAGI. The CDR3, as DNA: TGTGCCGTAGCTCCGGACAGGGTGGCGGGCTACACCTTC. Protein sequence: CAVAPDRVAGYTF.

The V call is TRBV28, the J call TRBJ1-2; D remains unclear. Trimming left V 5 bases short and J 7 bases short, with 8 bases between. The germline CDR1 and CDR2 sequences are MDHEN and SYDVKM. This CDR3 contains 11 residues. CDR3 coding DNA: TGTGCCAGCAGTCAGACAAGTGGCTACACCTTC. It yields the protein CASSQTSGYTF.

The chain couples TRBV5-4 to TRBJ2-5; 13 bases fit TRBD2. Germline trimming cut 4 bases from V and 5 bases from J; bases unmatched to any gene: 11. The CDR3 extends over 17 amino acids. Germline V gene data show CDR1 as SGHNT and CDR2 as YYREEE (reference sequence). CDR3 nucleotide sequence: TGTGCCAGCAGCCCCACTAGCGGGAGGGCCAGTCGGGAGACCCAGTACTTC. It translates to CASSPTSGRASRETQYF.

In the case of this clone: Other DNA sequences in the sample encode the same CDR3. The chain employs TRBV9 and TRBJ2-5; a possible D gene is TRBD2 (5 bases). V was clipped by 0 bases and J by 3 bases, with 6 bases between them. In germline, CDR1 is SGDLS, CDR2 YYNGEE. The CDR3 sequence is 13 residues long. CDR3 loop: CASSVGGKETQYF. The CDR3 DNA reads as TGTGCCAGCAGCGTAGGAGGGAAAGAGACCCAGTACTTC.

The chain links TRBV10-1 to TRBJ2-1; 10 bases are shared with TRBD1. Germline assignment: CDR1 WNHNN and CDR2 SYGVQD (reference sequence). CDR3 length: 14 amino acids. The V segment lost 8 bases and the J segment 5 bases; nucleotides outside the gene matches: 6. In nucleotides, the CDR3 is TGCGCCAGCTCGGGACAGGGGTCTAACAATGAGCAGTTCTTC. It yields the protein CASSGQGSNNEQFF.

With regard to this clone: Distinct nucleotide sequences in the sample also encode this CDR3. The V and J genes are TRBV27 and TRBJ2-7; 14 bases are shared with TRBD2. CDR3 length: 14 amino acids. With 5 bases clipped from V and 4 bases from J, the junction kept 1 base outside the gene matches. Germline V CDR1 and CDR2: MNHEY, SMNVEV (reference sequence). CDR3 nucleotides: TGTGCCAGCAGTAGACTAGCGGGAGGGTACGAGCAGTACTTC. Encoded protein: CASSRLAGGYEQYF.

This chain connects TRBV29-1 to TRBJ2-3; TRBD2 agrees at 8 bases. V gave up 8 bases and J gave up 2 bases; unmatched junction bases: 12. The CDR3 has 15 amino acids. Germline CDR1 is SQVTM and CDR2 is ANQGSEA. The CDR3 DNA reads TGCAGCTTATCCCCCCGCGGGGGGAACACAGATACGCAGTATTTT. It yields the protein CSLSPRGGNTDTQYF.

The chain has TRBV27 and TRBJ1-1, with a tentative D call TRBD1 (5 bases). V was trimmed by 5 bases and J by 0 bases, leaving 10 bases between them. CDR1 MNHEY and CDR2 SMNVEV come from the germline V gene (reference sequence). The CDR3 totals 14 residues. As DNA, the CDR3 is TGTGCCAGCAGTCGACCAGGGCTGAACACTGAAGCTTTCTTT. Translating it yields CASSRPGLNTEAFF.

The V call is TRBV7-2, the J call TRBJ2-5; D unresolved. The CDR3 runs to 14 residues. CDR1 and CDR2 (germline): SGHTA, FQGNSA. Trimming took 3 bases from V and 1 from J, leaving 9 bases between them. The CDR3 loop reads CASSFPRGQETQYF. In DNA form, the CDR3 reads TGTGCCAGCAGCTTCCCTAGAGGCCAAGAGACCCAGTACTTC.

This chain connects TRBV7-6 to TRBJ2-3; 16 positions agree with TRBD2. Germline-derived CDR1 and CDR2 are SGHVS and FNYEAQ. V shed 0 bases, J shed 6 bases, and the junction held 9 bases outside the gene matches. The CDR3 is 19 residues long. This CDR3 reads CASSLASLGTSGGADTQYF. The CDR3 DNA reads TGTGCCAGCAGCTTAGCCTCACTAGGGACTAGCGGGGGGGCGGATACGCAGTATTTT.

The chain employs TRBV5-1 and TRBJ2-3; D call uncertain. CDR1 and CDR2 (germline): SGHRS, YFSETQ. CDR3 length: 12 amino acids. The V end lost 2 bases, the J end lost 6 bases, and 7 bases lay between the germline ends. CDR3 DNA: TGCGCCAGCAGCTTTTCCTACGATACGCAGTATTTT. Its protein product is CASSFSYDTQYF.

The rearrangement uses TRBV5-5 and TRBJ1-6; D is uncertain. The CDR3 length is 17 residues. The V end was cut by 3 bases, the J end by 10 bases, with 23 bases between. Germline CDR1 SGHKS, CDR2 YYEKEE (reference sequence). The CDR3 loop is CASSYQPGDAVGSPLHF. The CDR3 nucleotides are TGTGCCAGCAGCTACCAGCCGGGAGATGCAGTCGGGTCACCCCTCCACTTT. The full variable domain, its missing parts supplied by reference TRBV5-5 and TRBJ1-6, is DAGVTQSPTHLIKTRGQQVTLRCSPISGHKSVSWYQQVLGQGPQFIFQYYEKEERGRGNFPDRFSARQFPNYSSELNVNALLLGDSALYLCASSYQPGDAVGSPLHFGNGTRLTVT.

The chain has TRBV5-1 and TRBJ1-4, with 8 positions matching TRBD1. In germline, CDR1 is SGHRS, CDR2 YFSETQ. The V gene end was trimmed by 2 bases and the J gene end by 4 bases; junction bases not matched to a gene: 7. This CDR3 region has 16 residues. CDR3 sequence: CASSLSTGGYNEKLFF. In nucleotides, the CDR3 is TGCGCCAGCAGCTTATCCACAGGGGGTTATAATGAAAAACTGTTTTTT.

V and J are TRBV9 and TRBJ1-2; D unresolved. The CDR3 consists of 14 residues. The germline gives CDR1 SGDLS, CDR2 YYNGEE. V gave up 0 bases and J gave up 2 bases, with 8 bases separating them. The CDR3 spells CASSVAPENYGYTF. CDR3 sequence (DNA): TGTGCCAGCAGCGTAGCTCCCGAGAACTATGGCTACACCTTC.

The V call is TRBV27, the J call TRBJ2-5; TRBD1 is a possible D gene (5 bases). Trimming stripped 6 bases from V and 4 bases from J, with 9 bases between. Germline V gives CDR1 MNHEY, CDR2 SMNVEV (reference sequence). The CDR3 length is 12 residues. The DNA for the CDR3 is TGTGCCAGCAGGGCAGGGCGAGAGACCCAGTACTTC. Protein: CASRAGRETQYF.

The V call is TRBV5-1, the J call TRBJ2-7; 7 bases align to TRBD2. This CDR3 comprises 17 residues. V lost 2 bases, J lost 4 bases, and 15 bases stayed unmatched. The V gene's germline CDR1 is SGHRS and CDR2 YFSETQ. The CDR3 nucleotides are TGCGCCAGCAGCTTCCCTAAGGGGCGGGAGATGGAATACGAGCAGTACTTC. It codes for CASSFPKGREMEYEQYF.

The rearrangement uses TRBV16 and TRBJ1-5; 10 positions match TRBD1. In germline, CDR1 is KGHSY, CDR2 FQNENV. V was pared by 4 bases and J by 0 bases, with 12 bases of the junction left unmatched. The length of the CDR3 is 19 residues. The DNA of the CDR3 is TGTGCCAGCAGCCGATCCTGGGACAGGGGCTCCTATAGCAATCAGCCCCAGCATTTT. Translating gives CASSRSWDRGSYSNQPQHF.

The rearrangement joins TRBV28 to TRBJ1-1; 9 bases match TRBD1. This CDR3 has 14 amino acids. Unmatched junction bases numbered 8, after V lost 6 bases and J lost 6 bases. CDR1 is MDHEN, CDR2 SYDVKM, per germline. The CDR3 here is CASSLTGGTAEAFF. For the CDR3, the DNA is TGTGCCAGCAGCCTTACAGGGGGCACGGCTGAAGCTTTCTTT.

The chain employs TRBV5-1 and TRBJ2-2, with TRBD2 as a possible D gene (5 bases). The CDR3 has 14 amino acids. Trimming took 0 bases from V and 6 from J, leaving 9 bases between them. Germline V CDR1 and CDR2: SGHRS, YFSETQ. The CDR3, as DNA: TGCGCCAGCAGCTTGGATTTAGCGCCCGGGGAGCTGTTTTTT. Translation: CASSLDLAPGELFF.

This clone has just a few counts. The chain links TRBV9 to TRBJ1-2; 7 nucleotides line up with TRBD1. Trimming took 5 bases from V and 2 from J; bases not matched to a gene: 0. Germline-derived CDR1 and CDR2 are SGDLS and YYNGEE. The CDR3 covers 12 residues. CDR3 loop: CASRQGNYGYTF. CDR3 nucleotides: TGTGCCAGCAGACAGGGGAACTATGGCTACACCTTC. Full variable domain (rest looked up from reference TRBV9 and TRBJ1-2): DSGVTQTPKHLITATGQRVTLRCSPRSGDLSVYWYQQSLDQGLQFLIQYYNGEERAKGNILERFSAQQFPDLHSELNLSSLELGDSALYFCASRQGNYGYTFGSGTRLTVV.

V usage is TRBV7-9 and J usage is TRBJ1-2, with TRBD1 as a possible D gene (5 bases). Germline assignment: CDR1 SEHNR and CDR2 FQNEAQ (reference sequence). With 4 bases removed from V and 5 bases from J, the gap between germline ends came to 14 bases. The CDR3 sequence is 14 residues long. This CDR3 reads CASSSTLGGYGYTF. The CDR3 nucleotides are TGTGCCAGCAGCTCGACTTTGGGGGGTTATGGCTACACCTTC.

Only a few counts were recorded for this clone. V gene TRBV7-6 combines with J gene TRBJ2-3; D may be TRBD2 (5 bases). Looked up from germline, CDR1 is SGHVS and CDR2 is FNYEAQ. Trimming removed 6 bases at V and 3 bases at J, with 16 bases between. The CDR3 is 15 amino acids. CDR3 in amino acids: CASSPTTAATDTQYF. The CDR3 DNA reads TGTGCCAGCAGTCCTACTACAGCGGCAACAGATACGCAGTATTTT.

V is TRBV6-2 or TRBV6-3 and J is TRBJ2-1; 7 nucleotides match TRBD2. V was pared by 2 bases and J by 9 bases, with 4 bases of the junction left unmatched. Germline assignment: CDR1 MNHEY and CDR2 SVGEGT. The CDR3 totals 13 residues. The CDR3 DNA follows: TGTGCCAGCAGTTACGGGCCTAGCGGTGAGCAGTTCTTC. It encodes CASSYGPSGEQFF.

The chain is built from TRBV29-1 and TRBJ2-3, with 7 bases matching TRBD2. Looked up from germline, CDR1 is SQVTM and CDR2 is ANQGSEA. The V and J ends lost 3 bases and 4 bases, in that order; junction bases with no gene match: 10. This CDR3 region has 15 residues. CDR3 DNA sequence: TGCAGCGTTGATGGGGGGGTTCGAGCTCCAGATACGCAGTATTTT. Protein sequence: CSVDGGVRAPDTQYF.

The chain couples TRBV6-1 to TRBJ2-3, with TRBD2 matching 11 bases. Germline V lookup: CDR1 MNHNS, CDR2 SASEGT. There are 16 residues in the CDR3. V shed 0 bases and J 7 bases; nucleotides not matched to a gene: 6. Here the CDR3 reads CASSEAASGRRYTQYF. CDR3 nucleotides: TGTGCCAGCAGTGAAGCAGCTAGCGGGAGGAGGTATACGCAGTATTTT.

The chain is built from TRBV25-1 and TRBJ2-3; weak D call: TRBD1 (6 bases). The CDR3 spans 16 residues. V gave up 3 bases and J gave up 4 bases, with 17 bases separating them. Per germline, CDR1 MGHDK and CDR2 SYGVNS. The CDR3 coding sequence is TGTGCCAGCAGTGAGCACAGGGTACCTGGAGCAGATACGCAGTATTTT. It specifies CASSEHRVPGADTQYF.

CDR3 DNA sequence: TGTGCCAGCAGTGGGCCTGGGGGGGACTATGGCTACACCTTC. It encodes CASSGPGGDYGYTF. V and J are TRBV25-1 and TRBJ1-2; D is perhaps TRBD1 (5 bases). V was shortened by 4 bases and J by 3 bases, with 12 bases between the two germline ends. Germline loops: CDR1 MGHDK, CDR2 SYGVNS. This CDR3 has 14 amino acids.

The chain uses TRBV10-2 and TRBJ2-3, with TRBD1 as a possible D gene (6 bases). The CDR3 has 14 residues. Germline assignment: CDR1 WSHSY and CDR2 SAAADI. Trimming stripped 5 bases from V and 1 base from J, with 10 bases between. The DNA of the CDR3 is TGCGCCAGCAGTTTCCCAGGGGGCACAGATACGCAGTATTTT. It codes for CASSFPGGTDTQYF.

V gene TRBV18 combines with J gene TRBJ1-1; 10 positions match TRBD1. There are 17 residues in the CDR3. Germline CDR1 and CDR2: KGHSH and LQKENI. J was trimmed by 7 bases and V by 3 bases; bases with no gene match: 14. As DNA, the CDR3 is TGTGCCAGCTCACCCCCGACAGGGGGCGGGGGGTGGAGTGAAGCTTTCTTT. Translating it yields CASSPPTGGGGWSEAFF.

The chain couples TRBV4-2 to TRBJ2-2, with TRBD2 identical over 9 bases. From germline, CDR1 is LGHNA and CDR2 YNFKEQ. The CDR3 has 17 amino acids. The junction had 7 bases not matched to a gene; V was cut back by 1 base and J by 4 bases. The CDR3, as DNA: TGTGCCAGCAGCCAAGGAAGGGGACTAGCTCCCACCGGGGAGCTGTTTTTT. It translates to CASSQGRGLAPTGELFF.